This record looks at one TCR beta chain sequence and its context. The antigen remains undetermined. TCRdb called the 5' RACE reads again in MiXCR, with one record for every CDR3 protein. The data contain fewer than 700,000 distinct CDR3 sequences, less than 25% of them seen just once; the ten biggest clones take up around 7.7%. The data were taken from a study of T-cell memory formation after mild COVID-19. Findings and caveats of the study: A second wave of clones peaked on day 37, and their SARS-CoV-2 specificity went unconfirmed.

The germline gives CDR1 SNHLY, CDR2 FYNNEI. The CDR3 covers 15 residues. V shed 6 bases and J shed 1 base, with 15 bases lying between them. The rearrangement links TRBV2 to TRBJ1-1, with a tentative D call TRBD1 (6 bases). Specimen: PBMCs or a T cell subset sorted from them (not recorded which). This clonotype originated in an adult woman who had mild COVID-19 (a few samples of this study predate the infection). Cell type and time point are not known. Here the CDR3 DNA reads TGTGCCAGCAGCGCCCAGGGGAGGAAGAACACTGAAGCTTTCTTT. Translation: CASSAQGRKNTEAFF.